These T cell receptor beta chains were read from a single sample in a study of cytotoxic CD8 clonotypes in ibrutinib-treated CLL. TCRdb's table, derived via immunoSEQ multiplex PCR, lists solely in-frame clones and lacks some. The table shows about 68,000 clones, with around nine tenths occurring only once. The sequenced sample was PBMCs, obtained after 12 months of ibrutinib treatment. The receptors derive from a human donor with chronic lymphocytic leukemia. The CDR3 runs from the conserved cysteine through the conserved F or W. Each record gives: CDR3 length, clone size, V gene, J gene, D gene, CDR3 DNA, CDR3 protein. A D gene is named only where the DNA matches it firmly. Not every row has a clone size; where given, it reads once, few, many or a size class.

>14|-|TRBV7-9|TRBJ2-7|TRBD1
TGTGCCAGCAGCGCCAGACAGGGATCCTACGAGCAGTACTTC
CASSARQGSYEQYF
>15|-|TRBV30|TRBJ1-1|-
TGTGCCTGGAGGGTCCGCGACCGGGACTCCACTGAAGCTTTCTTT
CAWRVRDRDSTEAFF
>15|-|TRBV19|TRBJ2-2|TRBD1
TGTGCCAGTAGTATTCCTGGACAGGGTGGCTGGGAGCTGTTTTTT
CASSIPGQGGWELFF
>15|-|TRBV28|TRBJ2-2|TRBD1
TGTGCCAGCTTCGCAGGGGGCGATAACACCGGGGAGCTGTTTTTT
CASFAGGDNTGELFF
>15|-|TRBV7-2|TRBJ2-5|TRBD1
TGTGCCAGCAGCTTAGAATCAGGGGGCCGGGAGACCCAGTACTTC
CASSLESGGRETQYF
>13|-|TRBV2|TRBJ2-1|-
TGTGCCACAAAGGGACCCGAATACAATGAGCAGTTCTTC
CATKGPEYNEQFF
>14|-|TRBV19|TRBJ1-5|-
TGTGCCAGTAGATACGGTCAGAGCAATCAGCCCCAGCATTTT
CASRYGQSNQPQHF
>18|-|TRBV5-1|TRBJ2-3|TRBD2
TGCGCCAGCAGACTGGGACTAGCGGGAGGGCCAGGCACAGATACGCAGTATTTT
CASRLGLAGGPGTDTQYF
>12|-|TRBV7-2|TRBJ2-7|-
TGTGCCAGCAGCTTCAGCTCCTACGAGCAGTACTTC
CASSFSSYEQYF
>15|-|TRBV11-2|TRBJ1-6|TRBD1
TGTGCCAGCAGCTTAGCTCTAGGACAGGATTCACCCCTCCACTTT
CASSLALGQDSPLHF
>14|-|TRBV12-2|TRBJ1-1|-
TGTGCAAGTCGCTTGACTGACGGGAACACTGAAGCTTTCTTT
CASRLTDGNTEAFF
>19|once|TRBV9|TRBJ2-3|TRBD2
TGTGCCAGCAGCGGACAGACAGTATCGACTAGCCCCAACACAGATACGCAGTATTTT
CASSGQTVSTSPNTDTQYF
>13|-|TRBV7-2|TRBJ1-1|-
TGTGCCAGCAGTCAGAGTTACTACACTGAAGCTTTCTTT
CASSQSYYTEAFF
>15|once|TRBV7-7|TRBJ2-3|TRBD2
TGTGCCAGCAGCTTCGGACGGGAGGGCACAGATACGCAGTATTTT
CASSFGREGTDTQYF
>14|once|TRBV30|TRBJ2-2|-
TGTGCCTGGAGTCCGGGGGTGGACACCGGGGAGCTGTTTTTT
CAWSPGVDTGELFF
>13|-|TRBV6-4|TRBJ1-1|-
TGTGCCAGCAGTGCAGAGAGGAACACTGAAGCTTTCTTT
CASSAERNTEAFF
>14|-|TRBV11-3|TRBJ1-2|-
TGTGCCAGCAGCTCCTATGTCGATTTCTATGGCTACACCTTC
CASSSYVDFYGYTF
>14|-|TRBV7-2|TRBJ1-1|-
TGTGCCAGCAGCGCTGCGATTGATAACACTGAAGCTTTCTTT
CASSAAIDNTEAFF
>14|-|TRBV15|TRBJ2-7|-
TGTGCCACCAGCAGAGGGACAACCTCATACGAGCAGTACTTC
CATSRGTTSYEQYF
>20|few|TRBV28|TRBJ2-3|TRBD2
TGTGCCAGCCCCAGACCCCTAGCGGGGGAAAATACTCCTATCACAGATACGCAGTATTTT
CASPRPLAGENTPITDTQYF
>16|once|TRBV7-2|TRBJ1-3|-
TGTGCCAGCAGCTTAGGGGGGCGGCACTCTGGAAACACCATATATTTT
CASSLGGRHSGNTIYF
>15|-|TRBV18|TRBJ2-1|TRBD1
TGTGCCAGCTCACCCCTCGGACAGGGTCTCGATGAGCAGTTCTTC
CASSPLGQGLDEQFF
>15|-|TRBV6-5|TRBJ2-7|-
TGTGCCAGCAGTTACTGGAGCAGGGGGGCCTACGAGCAGTACTTC
CASSYWSRGAYEQYF
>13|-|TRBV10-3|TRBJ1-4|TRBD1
TGTGCCATCAGGACCGGGACAGGCGAAAAACTGTTTTTT
CAIRTGTGEKLFF
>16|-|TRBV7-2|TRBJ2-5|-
TGTGCCAGCAGCCCCGAGCCTGGCCGTTACCAAGAGACCCAGTACTTC
CASSPEPGRYQETQYF
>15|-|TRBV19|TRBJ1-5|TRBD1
TGTGCCAGTAGTCCACCGGGACAGGGTATTCAGCCCCAGCATTTT
CASSPPGQGIQPQHF
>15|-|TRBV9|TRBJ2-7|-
TGTGCCAGCAGCGATGAGGGGACATTAGCCTACGAGCAGTACTTC
CASSDEGTLAYEQYF
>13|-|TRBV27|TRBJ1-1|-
TGTGCCAGCAGTCCACAGGGTATTCCTGAAGCTTTCTTT
CASSPQGIPEAFF
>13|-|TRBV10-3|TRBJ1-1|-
TGTGCCATCAGTGAGCCACTGGGCACTGAAGCTTTCTTT
CAISEPLGTEAFF
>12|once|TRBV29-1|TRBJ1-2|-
TGCAGCGTTCTCTCTGGCGGCTATGGCTACACCTTC
CSVLSGGYGYTF
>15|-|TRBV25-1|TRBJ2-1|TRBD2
TGTGCCAGCAGTGATCTAGCGGGAGGGCCCAATGAGCAGTTCTTC
CASSDLAGGPNEQFF
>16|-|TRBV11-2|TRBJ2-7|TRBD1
TGTGCCAGCAGCCCAAGCTCGGGACAGGGGTACTACGAGCAGTACTTC
CASSPSSGQGYYEQYF
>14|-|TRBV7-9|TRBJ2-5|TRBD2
TGTGCCAGCAGCCCGGGACTAGCGGAAGAGACCCAGTACTTC
CASSPGLAEETQYF
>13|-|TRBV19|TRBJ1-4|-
TGTGCCAGTAGTATGGGGGGGAGTGAAAAACTGTTTTTT
CASSMGGSEKLFF
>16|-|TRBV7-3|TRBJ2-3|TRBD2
TGTGCCAGCAGCTTAAAGGCTAGCGGGATCACAGATACGCAGTATTTT
CASSLKASGITDTQYF
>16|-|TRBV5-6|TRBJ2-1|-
TGTGCCAGCAGCCCAGAAGCCAGGGATTTTTACAATGAGCAGTTCTTC
CASSPEARDFYNEQFF
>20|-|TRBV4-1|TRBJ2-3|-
TGCGCCAGCAGCGTCCGGACACGATCCCTCGTCGGGGCTGGCACAGATACGCAGTATTTT
CASSVRTRSLVGAGTDTQYF
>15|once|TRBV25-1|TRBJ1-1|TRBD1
TGTGCCAGCAGTGAACGTGGGACAGGGAACACTGAAGCTTTCTTT
CASSERGTGNTEAFF
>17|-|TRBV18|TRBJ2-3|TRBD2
TGTGCCAGCTCACCGACGACTAGCGGGAGGGCCGCAGATACGCAGTATTTT
CASSPTTSGRAADTQYF
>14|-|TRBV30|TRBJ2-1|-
TGTGCCTGGAGTCGGACCAGGTATTACAATGAGCAGTTCTTC
CAWSRTRYYNEQFF
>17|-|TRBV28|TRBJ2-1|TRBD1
TGTGCCAGCAGCTCACGCCGGACAGGGGGCGGCAACAATGAGCAGTTCTTC
CASSSRRTGGGNNEQFF
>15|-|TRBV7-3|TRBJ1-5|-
TGTGCCAGCAGTCTCACAGGGCAGTATAATCAGCCCCAGCATTTT
CASSLTGQYNQPQHF
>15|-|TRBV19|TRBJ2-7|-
TGTGCCAGTAGTATATCCCTGGACAGACCCTACGAGCAGTACTTC
CASSISLDRPYEQYF
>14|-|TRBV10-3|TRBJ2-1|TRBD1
TGTGCCACCGGGACAGGGGCGAACAACAATGAGCAGTTCTTC
CATGTGANNNEQFF
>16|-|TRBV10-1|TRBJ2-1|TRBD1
TGCGCCAGCAGTGAGTCGACAGGGCCCCCCTACAATGAGCAGTTCTTC
CASSESTGPPYNEQFF
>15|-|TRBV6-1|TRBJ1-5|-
TGTGCCAGCAGTGAGAGTCTGGACGGCAATCAGCCCCAGCATTTT
CASSESLDGNQPQHF
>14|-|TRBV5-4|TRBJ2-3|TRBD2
TGTGCCAGCAGCTTGTCCAGGACTAGGGATACGCAGTATTTT
CASSLSRTRDTQYF
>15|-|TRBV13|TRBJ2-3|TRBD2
TGTGCCAGCAGCTCGGGGGGGCGGGGCACAGATACGCAGTATTTT
CASSSGGRGTDTQYF
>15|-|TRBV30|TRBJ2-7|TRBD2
TGTGCCTGGAGTTCAGATAGCGGGAGGGCCTACGAGCAGTACTTC
CAWSSDSGRAYEQYF